This TCR beta chain was sequenced during a study of cytomegalovirus exposure and HLA in healthy donors. PCR amplification relied on 60 Vbeta primers (plus 13 Jbeta primers). Clones were read by immunoSEQ multiplex PCR, and TCRdb kept only the in-frame ones, dropping some. The sample holds 95,000 to 150,000 clones, around 74% seen once. Trimming took 5 bases from V and 4 from J, leaving 12 bases between them. The length of the CDR3 is 14 residues. CDR1 and CDR2 (germline): SEHNR, FQNEAQ (reference sequence). Sequenced input: PBMCs. The rearrangement joins TRBV7-9 to TRBJ1-5; D uncertain. The clonotype was recovered from a man aged 55 to 70 in good health and CMV-seropositive. CDR3 nucleotides: TGTGCCAGCAGCCCTATCTGGAGGAATCAGCCCCAGCATTTT. This sequence encodes CASSPIWRNQPQHF.